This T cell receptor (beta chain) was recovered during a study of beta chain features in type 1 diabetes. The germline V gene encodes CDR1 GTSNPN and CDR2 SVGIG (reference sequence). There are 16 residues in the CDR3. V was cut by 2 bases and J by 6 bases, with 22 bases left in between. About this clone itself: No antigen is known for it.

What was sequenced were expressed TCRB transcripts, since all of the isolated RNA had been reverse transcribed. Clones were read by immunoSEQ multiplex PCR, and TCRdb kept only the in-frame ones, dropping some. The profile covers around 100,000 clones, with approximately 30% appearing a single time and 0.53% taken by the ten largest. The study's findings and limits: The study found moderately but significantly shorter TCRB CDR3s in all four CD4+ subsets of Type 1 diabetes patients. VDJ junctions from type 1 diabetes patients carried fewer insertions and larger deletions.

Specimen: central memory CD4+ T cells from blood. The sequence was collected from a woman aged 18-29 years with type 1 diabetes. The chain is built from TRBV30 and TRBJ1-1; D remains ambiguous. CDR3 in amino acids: CAWSRYKLRRWSEAFF. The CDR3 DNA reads TGTGCCTGGAGTAGGTACAAGCTCAGGAGGTGGTCTGAAGCTTTCTTT.